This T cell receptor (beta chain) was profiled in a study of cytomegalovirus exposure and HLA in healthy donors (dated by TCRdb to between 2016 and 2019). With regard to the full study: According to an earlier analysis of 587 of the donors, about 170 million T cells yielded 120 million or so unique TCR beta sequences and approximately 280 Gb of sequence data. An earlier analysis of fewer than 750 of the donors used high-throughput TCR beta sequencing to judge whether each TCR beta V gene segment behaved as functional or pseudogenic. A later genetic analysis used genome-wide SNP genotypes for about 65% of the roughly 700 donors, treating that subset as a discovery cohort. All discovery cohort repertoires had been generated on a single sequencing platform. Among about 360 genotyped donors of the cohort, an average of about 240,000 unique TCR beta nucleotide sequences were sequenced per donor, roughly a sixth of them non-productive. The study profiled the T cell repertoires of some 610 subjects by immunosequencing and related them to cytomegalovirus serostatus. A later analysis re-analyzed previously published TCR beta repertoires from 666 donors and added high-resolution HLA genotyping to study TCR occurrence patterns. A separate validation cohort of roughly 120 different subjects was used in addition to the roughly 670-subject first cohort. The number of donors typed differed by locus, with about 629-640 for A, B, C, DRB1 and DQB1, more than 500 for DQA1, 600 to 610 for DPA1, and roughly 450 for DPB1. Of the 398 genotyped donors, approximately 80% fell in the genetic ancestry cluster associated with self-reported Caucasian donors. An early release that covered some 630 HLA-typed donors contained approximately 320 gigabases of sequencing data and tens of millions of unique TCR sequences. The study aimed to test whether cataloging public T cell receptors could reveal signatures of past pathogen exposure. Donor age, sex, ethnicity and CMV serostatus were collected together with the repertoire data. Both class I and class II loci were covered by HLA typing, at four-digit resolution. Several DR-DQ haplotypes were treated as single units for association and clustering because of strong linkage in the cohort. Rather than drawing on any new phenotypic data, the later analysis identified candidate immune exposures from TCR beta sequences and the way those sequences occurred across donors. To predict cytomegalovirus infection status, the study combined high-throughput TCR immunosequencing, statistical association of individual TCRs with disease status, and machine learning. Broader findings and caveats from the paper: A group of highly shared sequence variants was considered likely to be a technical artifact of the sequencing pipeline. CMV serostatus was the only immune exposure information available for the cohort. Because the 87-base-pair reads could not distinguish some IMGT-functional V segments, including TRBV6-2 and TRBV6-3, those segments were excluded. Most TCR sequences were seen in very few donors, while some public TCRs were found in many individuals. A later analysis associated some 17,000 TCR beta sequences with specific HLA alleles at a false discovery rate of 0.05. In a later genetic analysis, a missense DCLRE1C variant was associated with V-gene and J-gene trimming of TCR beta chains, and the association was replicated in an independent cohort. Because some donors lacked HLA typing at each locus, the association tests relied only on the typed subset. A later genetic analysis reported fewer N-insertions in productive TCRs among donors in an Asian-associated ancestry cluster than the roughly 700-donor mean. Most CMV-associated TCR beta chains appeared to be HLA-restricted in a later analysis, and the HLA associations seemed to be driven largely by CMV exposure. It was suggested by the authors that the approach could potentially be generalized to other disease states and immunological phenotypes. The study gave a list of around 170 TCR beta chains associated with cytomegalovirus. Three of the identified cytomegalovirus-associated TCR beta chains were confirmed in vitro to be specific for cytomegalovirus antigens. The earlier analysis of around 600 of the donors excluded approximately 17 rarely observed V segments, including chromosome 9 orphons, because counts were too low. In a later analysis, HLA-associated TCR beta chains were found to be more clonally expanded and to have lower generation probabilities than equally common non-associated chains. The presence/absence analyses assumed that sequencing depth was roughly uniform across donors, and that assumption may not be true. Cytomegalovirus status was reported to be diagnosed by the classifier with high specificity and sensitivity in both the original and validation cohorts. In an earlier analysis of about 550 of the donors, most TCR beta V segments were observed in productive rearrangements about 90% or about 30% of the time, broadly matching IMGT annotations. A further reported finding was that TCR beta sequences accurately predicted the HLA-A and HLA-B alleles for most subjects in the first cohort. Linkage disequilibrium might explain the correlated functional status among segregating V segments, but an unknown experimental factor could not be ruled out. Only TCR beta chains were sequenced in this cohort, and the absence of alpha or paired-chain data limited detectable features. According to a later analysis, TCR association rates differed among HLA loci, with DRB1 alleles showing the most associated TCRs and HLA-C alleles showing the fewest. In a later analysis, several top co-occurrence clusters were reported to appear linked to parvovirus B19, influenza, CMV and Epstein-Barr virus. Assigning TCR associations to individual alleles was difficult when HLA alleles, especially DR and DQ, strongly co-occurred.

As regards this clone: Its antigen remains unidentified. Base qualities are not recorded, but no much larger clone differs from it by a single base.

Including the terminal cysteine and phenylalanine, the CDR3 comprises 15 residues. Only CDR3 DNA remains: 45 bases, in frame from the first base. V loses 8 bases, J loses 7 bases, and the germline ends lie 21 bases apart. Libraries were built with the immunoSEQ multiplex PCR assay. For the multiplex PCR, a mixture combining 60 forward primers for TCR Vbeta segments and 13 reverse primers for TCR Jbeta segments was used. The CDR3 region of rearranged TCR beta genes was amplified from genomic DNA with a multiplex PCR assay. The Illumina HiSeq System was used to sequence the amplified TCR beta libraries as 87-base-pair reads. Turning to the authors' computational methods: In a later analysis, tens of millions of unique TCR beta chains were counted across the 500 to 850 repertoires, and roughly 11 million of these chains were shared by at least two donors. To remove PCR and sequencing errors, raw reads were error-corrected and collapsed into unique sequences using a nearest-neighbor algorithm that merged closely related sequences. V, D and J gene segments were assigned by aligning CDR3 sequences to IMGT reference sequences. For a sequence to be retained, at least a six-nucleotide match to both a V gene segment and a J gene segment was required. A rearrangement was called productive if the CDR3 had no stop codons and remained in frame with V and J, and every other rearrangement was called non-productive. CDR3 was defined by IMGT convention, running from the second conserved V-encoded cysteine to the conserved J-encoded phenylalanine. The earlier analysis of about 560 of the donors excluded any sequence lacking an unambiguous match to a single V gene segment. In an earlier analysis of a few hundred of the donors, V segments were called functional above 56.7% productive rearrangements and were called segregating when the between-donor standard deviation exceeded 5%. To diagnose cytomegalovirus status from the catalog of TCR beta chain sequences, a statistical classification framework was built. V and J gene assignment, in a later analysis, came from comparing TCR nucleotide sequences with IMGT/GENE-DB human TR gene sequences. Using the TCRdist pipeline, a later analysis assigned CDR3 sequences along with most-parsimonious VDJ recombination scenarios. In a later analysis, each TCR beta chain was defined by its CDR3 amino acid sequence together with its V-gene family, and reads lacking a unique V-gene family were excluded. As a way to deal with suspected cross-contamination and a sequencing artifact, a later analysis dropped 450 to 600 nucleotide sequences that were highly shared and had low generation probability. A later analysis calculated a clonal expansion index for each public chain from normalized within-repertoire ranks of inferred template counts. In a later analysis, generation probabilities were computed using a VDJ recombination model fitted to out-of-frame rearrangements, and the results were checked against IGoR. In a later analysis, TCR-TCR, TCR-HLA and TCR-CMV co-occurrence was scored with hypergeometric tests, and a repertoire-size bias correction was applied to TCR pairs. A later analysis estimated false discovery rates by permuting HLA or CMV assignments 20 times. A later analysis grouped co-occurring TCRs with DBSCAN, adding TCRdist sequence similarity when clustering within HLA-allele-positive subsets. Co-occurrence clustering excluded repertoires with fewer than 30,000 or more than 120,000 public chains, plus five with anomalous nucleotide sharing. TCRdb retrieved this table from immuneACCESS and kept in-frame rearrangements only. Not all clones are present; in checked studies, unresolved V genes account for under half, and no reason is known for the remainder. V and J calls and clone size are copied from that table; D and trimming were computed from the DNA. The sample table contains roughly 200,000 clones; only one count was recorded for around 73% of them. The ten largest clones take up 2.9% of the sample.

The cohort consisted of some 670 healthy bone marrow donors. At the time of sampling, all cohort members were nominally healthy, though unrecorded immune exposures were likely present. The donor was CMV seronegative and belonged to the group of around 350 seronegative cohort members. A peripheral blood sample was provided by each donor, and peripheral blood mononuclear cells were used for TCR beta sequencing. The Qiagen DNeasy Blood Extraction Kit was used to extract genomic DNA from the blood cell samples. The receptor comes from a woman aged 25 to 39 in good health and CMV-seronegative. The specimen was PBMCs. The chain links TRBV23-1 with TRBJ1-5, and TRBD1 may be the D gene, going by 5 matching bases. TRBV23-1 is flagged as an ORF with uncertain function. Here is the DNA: TGCGCCAGCCCCGACGGGAGGGACTGGCCCCAGCCCCAGCATTTT. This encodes CASPDGRDWPQPQHF.